This TCR beta chain was profiled in a study of cytomegalovirus exposure and HLA in healthy donors. This CDR3 is 14 amino acids long. Between the trimmed V and J ends, which lost 5 bases and 6 bases, there was a span of 14 bases. Germline V lookup: CDR1 SGHVS, CDR2 FQNEAQ. The repertoire was sequenced with immunoSEQ multiplex PCR; TCRdb's copy has only in-frame clones and lacks some. The data show 71,000 or so clones, roughly 94% seen once. This TCR derives from a woman under 30 in good health and CMV-seropositive. The chain uses TRBV7-8 and TRBJ2-1; TRBD1 is a possible D gene (6 bases). Sequencing was carried out using PBMCs. Here the CDR3 DNA reads TGTGCCAGCAGCCCCATTGGGGGCAGCAATGAGCAGTTCTTC. Its translation is CASSPIGGSNEQFF.